This TCR beta chain was captured in a study of neurological immune-mediated disorders. Findings and caveats of the study: HTLV-1-associated myelopathy had the most TCR clonal expansion, and multiple sclerosis had the least, less than healthy controls. Across subjects, expanded clones had no CDR3 amino acid sequences in common, pointing to private repertoires in all groups.

This clonotype was picked up many times. The antigen remains unidentified. The method for making cDNA was 5'RACE, and it used 10-nucleotide random UMIs. Each sequencing run yielded over 160 million TCR-beta sequences from 15-18 subjects. A single record per CDR3 protein comes from TCRdb applying MiXCR to the 5' RACE reads. The sample has over 65,000 distinct CDR3 sequences, roughly 10% seen once. Germline V lookup: CDR1 DFQATT, CDR2 SNEGSKA (reference sequence). The junction had 16 bases not matched to a gene; V was cut back by 6 bases and J by 5 bases. The CDR3 has 15 residues. The sequenced sample was PBMCs. The receptor was derived from a man in his forties or fifties in good health. The chain employs TRBV20-1 and TRBJ2-7, with 7 bases fitting TRBD2. Here the CDR3 reads CSAAIIARESHEQYF. DNA for the CDR3: TGCAGTGCCGCAATAATCGCGCGGGAGAGCCACGAGCAGTACTTC.